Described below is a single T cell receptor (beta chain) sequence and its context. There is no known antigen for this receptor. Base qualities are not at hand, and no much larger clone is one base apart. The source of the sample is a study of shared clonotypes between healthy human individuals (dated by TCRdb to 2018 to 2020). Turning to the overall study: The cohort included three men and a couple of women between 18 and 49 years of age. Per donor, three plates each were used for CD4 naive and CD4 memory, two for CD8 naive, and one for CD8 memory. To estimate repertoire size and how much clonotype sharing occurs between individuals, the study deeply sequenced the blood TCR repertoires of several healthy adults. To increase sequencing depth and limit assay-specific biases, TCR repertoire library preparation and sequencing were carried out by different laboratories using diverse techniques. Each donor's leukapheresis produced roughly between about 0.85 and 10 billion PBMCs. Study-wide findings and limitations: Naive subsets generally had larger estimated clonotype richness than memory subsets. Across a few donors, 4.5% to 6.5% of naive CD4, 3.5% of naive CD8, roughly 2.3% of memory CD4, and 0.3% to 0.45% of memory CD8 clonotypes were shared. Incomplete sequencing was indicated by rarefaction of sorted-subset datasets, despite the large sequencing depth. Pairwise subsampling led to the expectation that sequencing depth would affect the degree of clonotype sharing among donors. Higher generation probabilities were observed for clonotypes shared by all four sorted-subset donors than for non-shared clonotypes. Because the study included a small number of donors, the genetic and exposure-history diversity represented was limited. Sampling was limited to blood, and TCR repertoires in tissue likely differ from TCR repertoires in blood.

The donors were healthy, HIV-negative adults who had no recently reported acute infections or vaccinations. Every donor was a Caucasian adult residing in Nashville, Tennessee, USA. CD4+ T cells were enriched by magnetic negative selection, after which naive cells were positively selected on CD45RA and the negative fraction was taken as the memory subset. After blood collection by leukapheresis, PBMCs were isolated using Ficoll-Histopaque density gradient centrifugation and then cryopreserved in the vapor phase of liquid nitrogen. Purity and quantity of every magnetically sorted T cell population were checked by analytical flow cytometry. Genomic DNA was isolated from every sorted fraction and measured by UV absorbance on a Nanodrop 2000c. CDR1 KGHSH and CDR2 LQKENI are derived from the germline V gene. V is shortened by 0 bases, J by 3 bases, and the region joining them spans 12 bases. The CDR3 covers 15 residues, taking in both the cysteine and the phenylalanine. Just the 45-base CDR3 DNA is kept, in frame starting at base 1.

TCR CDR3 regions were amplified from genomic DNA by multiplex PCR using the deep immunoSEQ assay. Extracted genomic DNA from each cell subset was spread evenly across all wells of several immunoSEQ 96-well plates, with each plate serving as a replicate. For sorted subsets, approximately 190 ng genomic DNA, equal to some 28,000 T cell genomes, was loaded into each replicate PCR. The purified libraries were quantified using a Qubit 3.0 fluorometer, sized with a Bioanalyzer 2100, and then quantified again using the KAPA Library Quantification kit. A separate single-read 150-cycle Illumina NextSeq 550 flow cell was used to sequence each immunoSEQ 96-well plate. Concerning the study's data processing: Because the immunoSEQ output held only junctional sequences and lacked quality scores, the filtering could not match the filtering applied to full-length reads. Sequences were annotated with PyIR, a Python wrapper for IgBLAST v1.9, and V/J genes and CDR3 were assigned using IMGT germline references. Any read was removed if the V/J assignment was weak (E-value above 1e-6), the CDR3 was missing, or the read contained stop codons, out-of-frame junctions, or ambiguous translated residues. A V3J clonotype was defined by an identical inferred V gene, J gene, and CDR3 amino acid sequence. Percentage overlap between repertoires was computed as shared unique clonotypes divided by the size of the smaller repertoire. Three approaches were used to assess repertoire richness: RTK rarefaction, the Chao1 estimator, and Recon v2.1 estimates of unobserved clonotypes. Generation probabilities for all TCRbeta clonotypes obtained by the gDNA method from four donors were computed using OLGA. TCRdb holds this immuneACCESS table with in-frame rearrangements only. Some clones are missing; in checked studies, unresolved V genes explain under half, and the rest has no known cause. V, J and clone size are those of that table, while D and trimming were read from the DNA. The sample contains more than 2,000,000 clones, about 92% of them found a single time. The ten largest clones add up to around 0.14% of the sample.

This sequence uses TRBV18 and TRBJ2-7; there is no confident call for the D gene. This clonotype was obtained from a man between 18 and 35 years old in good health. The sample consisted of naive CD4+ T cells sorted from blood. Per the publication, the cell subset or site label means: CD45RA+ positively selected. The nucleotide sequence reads TGTGCCAGCTCACCACCGATGGGCGGATTCTACGAGCAGTACTTC. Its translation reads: CASSPPMGGFYEQYF.